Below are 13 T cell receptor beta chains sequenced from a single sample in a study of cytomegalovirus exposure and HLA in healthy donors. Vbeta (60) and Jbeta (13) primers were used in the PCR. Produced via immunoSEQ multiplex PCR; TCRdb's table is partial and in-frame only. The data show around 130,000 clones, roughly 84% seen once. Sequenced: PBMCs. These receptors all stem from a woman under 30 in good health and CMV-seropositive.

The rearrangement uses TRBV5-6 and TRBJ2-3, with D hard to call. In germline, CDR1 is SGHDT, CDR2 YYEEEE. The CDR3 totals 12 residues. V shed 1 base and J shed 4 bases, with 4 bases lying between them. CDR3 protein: CASSLFADTQYF. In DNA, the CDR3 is TGTGCCAGCAGCTTGTTCGCAGATACGCAGTATTTT.

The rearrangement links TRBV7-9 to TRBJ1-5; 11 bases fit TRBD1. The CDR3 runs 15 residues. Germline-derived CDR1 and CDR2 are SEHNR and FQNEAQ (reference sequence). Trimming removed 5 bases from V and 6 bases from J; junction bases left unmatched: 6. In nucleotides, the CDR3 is TGTGCCAGCAGCATGGACAGGGGGCGTAGTCAGCCCCAGCATTTT. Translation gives CASSMDRGRSQPQHF. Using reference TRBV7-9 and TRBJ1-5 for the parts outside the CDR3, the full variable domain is DTGVSQNPRHKITKRGQNVTFRCDPISEHNRLYWYRQTLGQGPEFLTYFQNEAQLEKSRLLSDRFSAERPKGSFSTLEIQRTEQGDSAMYLCASSMDRGRSQPQHFGDGTRLSIL.

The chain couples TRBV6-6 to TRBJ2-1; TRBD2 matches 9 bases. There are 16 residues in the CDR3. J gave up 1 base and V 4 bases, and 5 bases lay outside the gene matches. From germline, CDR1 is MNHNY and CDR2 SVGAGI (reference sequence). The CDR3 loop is CASSSAGGGSYNEQFF. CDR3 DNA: TGTGCCAGCAGTTCAGCGGGGGGCGGGTCCTACAATGAGCAGTTCTTC.

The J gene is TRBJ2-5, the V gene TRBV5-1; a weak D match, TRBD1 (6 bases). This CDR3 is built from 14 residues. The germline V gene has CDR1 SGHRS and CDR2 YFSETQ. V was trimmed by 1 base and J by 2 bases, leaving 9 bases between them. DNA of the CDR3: TGCGCCAGCAGCTTGAAGACAGGTCAAGAGACCCAGTACTTC. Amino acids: CASSLKTGQETQYF.

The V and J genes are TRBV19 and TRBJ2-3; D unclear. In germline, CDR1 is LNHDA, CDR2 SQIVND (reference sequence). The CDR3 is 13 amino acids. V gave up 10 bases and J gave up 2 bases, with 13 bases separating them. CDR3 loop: CATARLPTDTQYF. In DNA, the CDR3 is TGTGCCACCGCCCGACTTCCCACAGATACGCAGTATTTT. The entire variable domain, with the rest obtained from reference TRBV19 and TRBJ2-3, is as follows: DGGITQSPKYLFRKEGQNVTLSCEQNLNHDAMYWYRQDPGQGLRLIYYSQIVNDFQKGDIAEGYSVSREKKESFPLTVTSAQKNPTAFYLCATARLPTDTQYFGPGTRLTVL.

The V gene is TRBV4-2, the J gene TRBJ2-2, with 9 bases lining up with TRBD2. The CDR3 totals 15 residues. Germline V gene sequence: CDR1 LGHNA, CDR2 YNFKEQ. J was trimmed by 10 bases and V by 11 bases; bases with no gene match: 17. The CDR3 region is CALRGRGGHREELFF. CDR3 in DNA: TGTGCCCTTAGGGGGCGGGGGGGCCACAGGGAGGAGCTGTTTTTT.

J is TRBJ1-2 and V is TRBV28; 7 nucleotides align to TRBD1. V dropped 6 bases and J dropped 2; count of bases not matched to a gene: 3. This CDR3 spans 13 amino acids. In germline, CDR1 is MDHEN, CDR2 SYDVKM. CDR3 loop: CASRQGGNYGYTF. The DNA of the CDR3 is TGTGCCAGCAGACAAGGGGGCAACTATGGCTACACCTTC.

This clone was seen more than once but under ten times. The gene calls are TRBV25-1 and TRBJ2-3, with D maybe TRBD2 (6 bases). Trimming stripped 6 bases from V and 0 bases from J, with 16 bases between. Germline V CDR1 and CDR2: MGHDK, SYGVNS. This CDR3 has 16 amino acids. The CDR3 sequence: CASRGRSRESTDTQYF. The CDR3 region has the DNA TGTGCCAGCAGAGGAAGGTCACGGGAGAGCACAGATACGCAGTATTTT.

DNA for the CDR3: TGTGCCACCAGCATACGCAGGGTGGACACCGGGGAGCTGTTTTTT. Translating it yields CATSIRRVDTGELFF. The chain has TRBV15 and TRBJ2-2, with D maybe TRBD1 (5 bases). Germline CDR1 is LNHNV and CDR2 is YYDKDF (reference sequence). The length of the CDR3 is 15 residues. Trimming cost V 4 bases and J 3 bases, with 12 bases left between them.

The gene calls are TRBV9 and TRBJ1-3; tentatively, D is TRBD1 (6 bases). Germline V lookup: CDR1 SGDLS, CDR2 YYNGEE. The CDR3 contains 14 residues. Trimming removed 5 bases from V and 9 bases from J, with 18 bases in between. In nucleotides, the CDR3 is TGTGCCAGCAGTTCCGACAGGACCGAGGGCACCATATATTTT. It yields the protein CASSSDRTEGTIYF.

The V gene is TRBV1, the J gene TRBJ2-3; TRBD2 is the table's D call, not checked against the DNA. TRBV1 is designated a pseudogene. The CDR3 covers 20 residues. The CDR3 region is CTSSRSTRLAGGLSTDTQYF. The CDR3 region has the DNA TGCACCAGCAGCCGTTCAACTCGGCTAGCGGGGGGACTTTCCACAGATACGCAGTATTTT.

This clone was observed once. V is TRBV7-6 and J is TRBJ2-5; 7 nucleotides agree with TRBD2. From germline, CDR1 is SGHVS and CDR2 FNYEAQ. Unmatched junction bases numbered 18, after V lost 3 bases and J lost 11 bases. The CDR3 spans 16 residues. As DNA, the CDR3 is TGTGCCAGCAGCTTCCGGGGGGATAGGGGCCTTTGGGAGCAGTACTTC. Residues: CASSFRGDRGLWEQYF.

The CDR3 coding sequence is TGTGCCAGCACCGACGGCCTAGGGACAGTCCGCAATCAGCCCCAGCATTTT. It yields the protein CASTDGLGTVRNQPQHF. The rearrangement uses TRBV7-9 and TRBJ1-5, with 7 bases identical to TRBD1. With V trimmed by 7 bases and J by 2 bases, 14 bases remained unmatched. This CDR3 has 17 residues. Germline V gives CDR1 SEHNR, CDR2 FQNEAQ (reference sequence).